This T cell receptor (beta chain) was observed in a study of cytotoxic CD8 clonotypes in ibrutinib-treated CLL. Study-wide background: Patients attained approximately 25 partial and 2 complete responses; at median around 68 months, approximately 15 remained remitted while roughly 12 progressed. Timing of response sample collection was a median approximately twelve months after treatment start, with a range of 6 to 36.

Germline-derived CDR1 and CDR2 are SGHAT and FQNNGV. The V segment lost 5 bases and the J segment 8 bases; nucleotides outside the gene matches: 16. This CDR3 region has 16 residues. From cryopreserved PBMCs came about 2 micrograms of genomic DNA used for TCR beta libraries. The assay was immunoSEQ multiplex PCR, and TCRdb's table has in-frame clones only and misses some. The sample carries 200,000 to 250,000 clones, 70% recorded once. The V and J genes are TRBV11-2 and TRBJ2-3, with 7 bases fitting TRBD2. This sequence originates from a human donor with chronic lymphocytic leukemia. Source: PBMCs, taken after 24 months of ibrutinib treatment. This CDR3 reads CASSPTSASGFGTQYF. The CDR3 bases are TGTGCCAGCAGCCCTACTAGCGCCTCGGGGTTTGGTACGCAGTATTTT. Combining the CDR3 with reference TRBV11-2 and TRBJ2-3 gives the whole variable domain EAGVAQSPRYKIIEKRQSVAFWCNPISGHATLYWYQQILGQGPKLLIQFQNNGVVDDSQLPKDRFSAERLKGVDSTLKIQPAKLEDSAVYLCASSPTSASGFGTQYFGPGTRLTVL.